This TCR beta chain originates from a study of regulatory T cells in long-lasting Graves disease. Indicated time point: newly diagnosed GD, antithyroid drugs for less than 3 months. PBMC-extracted RNA yielded the TCR library. The germline V gene encodes CDR1 MDHEN and CDR2 SYDVKM. The CDR3 is 14 residues long. Losses at the gene ends were 6 bases for V and 1 base for J; bases not matched to a gene: 4. Many counts were recorded for this clonotype. What it recognizes is unknown. Study-level results: It was possible that the small sample size reduced accuracy. Preferential use of TRBV28, TRBJ1-2 and TRBJ2-5 was seen in persistent disease.

Arm-PCR with iRepertoire HTBI primers amplified the CDR3 regions for these TCR beta libraries. One entry per CDR3 protein, called by TCRdb with MiXCR from the multiplex PCR reads. The table shows 200,000 to 250,000 distinct CDR3 sequences, with 15% to 20% occurring only once. The chain carries TRBV28 and TRBJ2-5, with 8 bases fitting TRBD2. This clonotype was obtained from a female donor with Graves disease. Specimen: peripheral blood mononuclear cells (PBMCs), collected at new diagnosis, from a patient treated with antithyroid drugs. The CDR3 sequence is CASSHGGVQETQYF. DNA of the CDR3: TGTGCCAGCAGCCACGGGGGGGTCCAAGAGACCCAGTACTTC.